The rows below give T cell receptor beta chains drawn from one sample of a study of blood T cell repertoires in COVID-19. TCRdb's copy holds only in-frame clones and misses some; the assay was immunoSEQ multiplex PCR. The sample has 150,000 to 200,000 clones, approximately 90% seen once. Material: peripheral blood. These receptor sequences come from a man aged 18-30 years with acute or convalescent COVID-19. Each CDR3 is given with its conserved first and last residue. The order of the fields is CDR3 DNA, CDR3 protein, V gene, clone size, J gene, D gene, CDR3 length. A D gene is named only where the DNA matches it firmly. Expanded clones get a size class; other rows say once, few or many, or leave the size out.

CDR3nt: TGCGCCAGCAGCCAAGATGGCCTGGTAACTAGCGGGTACGAGCAGTACTTC
CDR3aa: CASSQDGLVTSGYEQYF
v_gene: TRBV4-1
abundance: NA
j_gene: TRBJ2-7
d_gene: TRBD2
len: 17

CDR3nt: TGCGCCAGCAGCTCCACCGGGACAGTCTACGAGCAGTACTTC
CDR3aa: CASSSTGTVYEQYF
v_gene: TRBV5-1
abundance: once
j_gene: TRBJ2-7
d_gene: TRBD1
len: 14

CDR3nt: TGTGCCAGCAGTGAAGAGGGGCAGTATGGCTACACCTTC
CDR3aa: CASSEEGQYGYTF
v_gene: TRBV2
abundance: NA
j_gene: TRBJ1-2
d_gene: NA
len: 13

CDR3nt: TGTGCCAGCAGCTTAGCCGACAGCTTCTCTGGAAACACCATATATTTT
CDR3aa: CASSLADSFSGNTIYF
v_gene: TRBV11-2
abundance: NA
j_gene: TRBJ1-3
d_gene: NA
len: 16

CDR3nt: TGTGCCAGCAGCCCGAGGGGACAGGGTGAACCCTACGAGCAGTACTTC
CDR3aa: CASSPRGQGEPYEQYF
v_gene: TRBV9
abundance: NA
j_gene: TRBJ2-7
d_gene: TRBD1
len: 16

CDR3nt: TGTGCCAGCAGCAATATCCTAAGATTAAGAAACATTCAGTACTTC
CDR3aa: CASSNILRLRNIQYF
v_gene: TRBV11-3
abundance: NA
j_gene: TRBJ2-4
d_gene: NA
len: 15

CDR3nt: TGTGCCAGCAGTCCACTGACAGATCGAAACACCGGGGAGCTGTTTTTT
CDR3aa: CASSPLTDRNTGELFF
v_gene: TRBV6-6
abundance: NA
j_gene: TRBJ2-2
d_gene: NA
len: 16

CDR3nt: TGTGCCTGGAGCTCGTACACCTACACTGAAGCTTTCTTT
CDR3aa: CAWSSYTYTEAFF
v_gene: TRBV30
abundance: NA
j_gene: TRBJ1-1
d_gene: NA
len: 13

CDR3nt: TGTGCCAGCTCACTAGCCGGAGATACGCAGTATTTT
CDR3aa: CASSLAGDTQYF
v_gene: TRBV18
abundance: NA
j_gene: TRBJ2-3
d_gene: NA
len: 12

CDR3nt: TGCAGCGTCGACACGACCTACGAGCAGTACTTC
CDR3aa: CSVDTTYEQYF
v_gene: TRBV29-1
abundance: NA
j_gene: TRBJ2-7
d_gene: NA
len: 11

CDR3nt: TGTGCCAGTAGTATAGATCTTCGCTGGGACAGTCGGATACGCGGGGGGCTTAACACTGAAGCTTTCTTT
CDR3aa: CASSIDLRWDSRIRGGLNTEAFF
v_gene: TRBV19
abundance: NA
j_gene: TRBJ1-1
d_gene: TRBD1
len: 23

CDR3nt: TGTGCCAGCAGCTTAGACGTCGCAGGAAACAATGAGCAGTTCTTC
CDR3aa: CASSLDVAGNNEQFF
v_gene: TRBV7-2
abundance: few
j_gene: TRBJ2-1
d_gene: NA
len: 15

CDR3nt: TGTGCCAGTAGTATACAGTCAGTTGGTACCAACTATGGCTACACCTTC
CDR3aa: CASSIQSVGTNYGYTF
v_gene: TRBV19
abundance: NA
j_gene: TRBJ1-2
d_gene: NA
len: 16

CDR3nt: TGTGCCAGCAGCCAAGTAGCAACTAATGAAAAACTGTTTTTT
CDR3aa: CASSQVATNEKLFF
v_gene: TRBV6-5
abundance: NA
j_gene: TRBJ1-4
d_gene: NA
len: 14